A single T cell receptor beta chain is shown here with its context. Its antigen is not known. The entry originates in a study of STAT5B mutations in CD4+ large granular lymphocyte leukemia. Overall study context: Cryopreserved patient cells were CD8-depleted, then anti-CD4 bead selected. General study points: Main leukemic clonotypes were patient-specific, but 20% to 25% appeared at low frequency elsewhere. Without HLA matching, higher CD4+ than CD8+ T-LGLL clonality could reflect small sample size. Compared with healthy controls (2/35), patient top clones favored TRBV06 (8/27).

The V gene's germline CDR1 is SQVTM and CDR2 ANQGSEA. This CDR3 comprises 14 residues. V lost 6 bases and J 2 bases, leaving 13 bases between the germline ends. Using immunoSEQ multiplex PCR, the repertoire was profiled, and TCRdb retains in-frame clones only, with some absent. Among about 4,600 clones, just under 80% were seen once, and the ten largest hold approximately 8.4%. The sequencing input was PBMCs. This clonotype originated in a man aged 65 to 79 with CD4+ T-cell large granular lymphocyte leukemia. The chain recombines TRBV29-1 with TRBJ2-2; D may correspond to TRBD1 or TRBD2 (5 bases each). CDR3 sequence: CSVPLGENTGELFF. In DNA form, the CDR3 reads TGCAGCGTCCCCTTGGGGGAAAACACCGGGGAGCTGTTTTTT.